This T cell receptor (beta chain) emerged from a study of regulatory T cells in long-lasting Graves disease. To make TCR beta libraries, researchers used iRepertoire HTBI primers and Arm-PCR of CDR3 regions. Each CDR3 protein is one row after TCRdb ran MiXCR on the multiplex PCR reads. The sample consists of about 620,000 distinct CDR3 sequences, roughly 16% of them appearing once. Trimming pared 0 bases from V and 0 bases from J, leaving 9 bases between. Germline-derived CDR1 and CDR2 are SQVTM and ANQGSEA. The CDR3 spans 15 residues. Stated time point: newly diagnosed GD, antithyroid drugs for less than 3 months. The TCR library used RNA extracted from PBMCs. An endocrinology department located in Xi'an, China, was where the patients came from. These data are also associated with another study on T cells in Graves' hyperthyroidism and ophthalmopathy.

The sample consisted of peripheral blood mononuclear cells (PBMCs), taken at new diagnosis, from a patient treated with antithyroid drugs. This receptor was taken from a woman in her 30s with Graves disease. This rearrangement joins TRBV29-1 to TRBJ2-1; the D is unclear. The CDR3 spells CSVEDPGYSYNEQFF. CDR3 DNA sequence: TGCAGCGTTGAAGATCCTGGGTACTCCTACAATGAGCAGTTCTTC.